One sample yielded the 6 T cell receptor beta chains listed below, sequenced in a study of blood T cells in healthy people across ages. A second roughly 7 to 11 cycle PCR used barcoded and J-beta primers. One entry per CDR3 protein results from TCRdb running MiXCR on the 5' RACE reads. The top ten clones hold roughly 12% of a sample with about 940,000 distinct CDR3 sequences, about 48% of them seen once. Specimen: blood. Receptors originate from a young man in good health.

This clonotype was seen only a few times. The V call is TRBV7-2, the J call TRBJ2-3; 8 nucleotides align to TRBD2. This CDR3 has 15 residues. Germline CDR1 SGHTA, CDR2 FQGNSA. V shed 1 base and J 5 bases; nucleotides not matched to a gene: 5. The CDR3 protein is CASSLDAGGGDTQYF. The DNA of the CDR3 is TGTGCCAGCAGCTTAGACGCGGGGGGAGGAGATACGCAGTATTTT.

Comments on this clonotype: A much larger clone differs from this one at a single base, so this may be a read error. The V and J genes are TRBV20-1 and TRBJ2-3; possibly TRBD1 or TRBD2 for D (5 bases each). Per germline, CDR1 DFQATT and CDR2 SNEGSKA (reference sequence). This CDR3 comprises 16 residues. The CDR3: CSTRDGRVSSTDTQYF. The DNA for the CDR3 is TGCAGTACTAGAGATGGCAGGGTTTCTAGCACAGATACGCAGTATTTT.

This clonotype appeared once. The chain has TRBV12-3 or TRBV12-4 and TRBJ1-6; perhaps TRBD1 as D (5 bases). V lost 5 bases and J lost 9, with 11 bases in between. The CDR3 sequence is 13 residues long. The CDR3 DNA reads as TGTGCCAGCAGTGCCCTGACAGTTTCACCCCTCCACTTT. Protein product: CASSALTVSPLHF.

As to this clonotype: The junction shows a germline mismatch at one end, possibly a read error. The V call is TRBV25-1, the J call TRBJ1-1; D is perhaps TRBD1 (5 bases). Per germline, CDR1 MGHDK and CDR2 SYGVNS. The CDR3 length is 15 residues. The CDR3 DNA reads TGTACCAGCAGGGAGGCGGAGTCTATGAACACTGAAGCTTTCTTT. Residues: CTSREAESMNTEAFF.

The chain carries TRBV29-1 and TRBJ2-5; D possibly corresponds to TRBD1 (5 bases). The CDR3 consists of 13 residues. V lost 7 bases and J lost 4, with 16 bases in between. Germline V gene data show CDR1 as SQVTM and CDR2 as ANQGSEA. CDR3 residues: CSAAIGAGETQYF. The CDR3 DNA reads as TGCAGCGCCGCAATTGGGGCCGGAGAGACCCAGTACTTC.

The gene calls are TRBV12-5 and TRBJ2-7; no clear D gene. V was pared by 0 bases and J by 4 bases, with 4 bases between. Germline values: CDR1 LGHNT, CDR2 FRNRAP. The CDR3 loop spans 12 amino acids. CDR3 nucleotide sequence: TGTGCTAGTGGTTTGGTACCATACGAGCAGTACTTC. Translating gives CASGLVPYEQYF. Variable domain in full (rest from reference TRBV12-5 and TRBJ2-7): DARVTQTPRHKVTEMGQEVTMRCQPILGHNTVFWYRQTMMQGLELLAYFRNRAPLDDSGMPKDRFSAEMPDATLATLKIQPSEPRDSAVYFCASGLVPYEQYFGPGTRLTVT.